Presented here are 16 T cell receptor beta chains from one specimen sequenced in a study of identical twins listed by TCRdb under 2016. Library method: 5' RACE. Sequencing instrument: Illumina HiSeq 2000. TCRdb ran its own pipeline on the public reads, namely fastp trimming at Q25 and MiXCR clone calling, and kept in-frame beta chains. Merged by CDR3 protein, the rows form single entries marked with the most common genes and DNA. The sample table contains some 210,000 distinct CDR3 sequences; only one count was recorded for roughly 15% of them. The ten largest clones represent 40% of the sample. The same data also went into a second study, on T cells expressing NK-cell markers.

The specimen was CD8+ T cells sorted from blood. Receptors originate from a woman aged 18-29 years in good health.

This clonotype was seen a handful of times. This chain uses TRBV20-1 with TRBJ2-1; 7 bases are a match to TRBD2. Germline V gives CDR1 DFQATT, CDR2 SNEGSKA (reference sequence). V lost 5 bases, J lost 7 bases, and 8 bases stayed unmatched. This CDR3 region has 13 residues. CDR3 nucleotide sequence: TGCAGTGCTCGACTAGCCCGGCGGAATGAGCAGTTCTTC. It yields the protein CSARLARRNEQFF.

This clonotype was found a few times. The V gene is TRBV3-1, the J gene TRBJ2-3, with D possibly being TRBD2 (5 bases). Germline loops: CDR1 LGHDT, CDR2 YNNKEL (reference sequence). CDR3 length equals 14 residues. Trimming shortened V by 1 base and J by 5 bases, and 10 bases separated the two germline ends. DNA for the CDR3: TGTGCCAGCAGCCAAGGGAGCGGAGGAGATACGCAGTATTTT. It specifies CASSQGSGGDTQYF.

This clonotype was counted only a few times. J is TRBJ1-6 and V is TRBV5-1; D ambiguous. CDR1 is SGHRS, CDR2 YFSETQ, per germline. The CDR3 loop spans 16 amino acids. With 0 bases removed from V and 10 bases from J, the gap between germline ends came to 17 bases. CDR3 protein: CASSLEGPQGGSPLHF. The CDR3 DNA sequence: TGCGCCAGCAGCTTGGAGGGCCCGCAAGGCGGCTCACCCCTCCACTTT.

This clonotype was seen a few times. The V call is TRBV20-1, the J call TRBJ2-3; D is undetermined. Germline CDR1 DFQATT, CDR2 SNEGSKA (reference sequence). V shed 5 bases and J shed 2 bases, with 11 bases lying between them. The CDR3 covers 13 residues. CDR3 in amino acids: CSAGVLFTDTQYF. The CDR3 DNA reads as TGCAGTGCTGGGGTCCTTTTCACAGATACGCAGTATTTT.

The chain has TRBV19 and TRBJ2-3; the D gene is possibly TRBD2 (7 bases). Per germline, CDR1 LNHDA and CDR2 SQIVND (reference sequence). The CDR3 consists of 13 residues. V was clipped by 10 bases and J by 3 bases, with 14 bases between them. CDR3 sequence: CATNRGATDTQYF. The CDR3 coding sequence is TGTGCCACAAACCGGGGGGCAACAGATACGCAGTATTTT.

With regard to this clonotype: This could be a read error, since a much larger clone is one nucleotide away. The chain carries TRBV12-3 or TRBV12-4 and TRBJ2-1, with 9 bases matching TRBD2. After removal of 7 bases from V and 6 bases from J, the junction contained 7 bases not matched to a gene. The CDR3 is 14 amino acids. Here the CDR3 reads CASTLGLAGNEQFF. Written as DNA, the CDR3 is TGTGCCAGCACCTTGGGACTAGCCGGCAATGAGCAGTTCTTC.

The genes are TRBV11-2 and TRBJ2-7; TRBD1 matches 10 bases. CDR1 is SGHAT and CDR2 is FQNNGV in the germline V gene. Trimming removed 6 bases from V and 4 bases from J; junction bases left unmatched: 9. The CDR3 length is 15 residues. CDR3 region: CASSRGQGLGYEQYF. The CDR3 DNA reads TGTGCCAGCAGTCGGGGACAGGGGCTTGGGTACGAGCAGTACTTC.

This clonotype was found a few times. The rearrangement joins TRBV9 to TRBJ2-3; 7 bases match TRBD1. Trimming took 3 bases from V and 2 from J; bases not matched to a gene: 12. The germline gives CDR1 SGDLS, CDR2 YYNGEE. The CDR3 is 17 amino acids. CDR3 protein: CASSDTQGTAITDTQYF. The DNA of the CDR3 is TGTGCCAGCAGCGACACCCAAGGGACAGCCATCACAGATACGCAGTATTTT. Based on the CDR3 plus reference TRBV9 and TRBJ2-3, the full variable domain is DSGVTQTPKHLITATGQRVTLRCSPRSGDLSVYWYQQSLDQGLQFLIQYYNGEERAKGNILERFSAQQFPDLHSELNLSSLELGDSALYFCASSDTQGTAITDTQYFGPGTRLTVL.

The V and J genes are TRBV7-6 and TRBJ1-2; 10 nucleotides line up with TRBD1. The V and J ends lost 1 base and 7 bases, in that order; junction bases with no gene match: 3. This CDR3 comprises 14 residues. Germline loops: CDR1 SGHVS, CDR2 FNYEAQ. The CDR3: CASSLGDRGSGYTF. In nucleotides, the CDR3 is TGTGCCAGCAGCTTAGGGGACAGGGGATCTGGCTACACCTTC.

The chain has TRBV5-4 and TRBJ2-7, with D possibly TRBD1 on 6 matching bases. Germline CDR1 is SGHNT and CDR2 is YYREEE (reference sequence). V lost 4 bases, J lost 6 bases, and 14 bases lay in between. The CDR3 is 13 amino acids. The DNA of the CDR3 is TGTGCCAGCAGCCGCTACGGGACAACCGAGCAGTACTTC. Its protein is CASSRYGTTEQYF.

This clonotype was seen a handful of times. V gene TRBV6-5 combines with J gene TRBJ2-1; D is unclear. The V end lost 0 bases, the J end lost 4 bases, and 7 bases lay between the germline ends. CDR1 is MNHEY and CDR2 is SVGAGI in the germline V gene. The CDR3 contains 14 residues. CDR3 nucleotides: TGTGCCAGCAGTTACTCGTCAGAATACAATGAGCAGTTCTTC. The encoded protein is CASSYSSEYNEQFF.

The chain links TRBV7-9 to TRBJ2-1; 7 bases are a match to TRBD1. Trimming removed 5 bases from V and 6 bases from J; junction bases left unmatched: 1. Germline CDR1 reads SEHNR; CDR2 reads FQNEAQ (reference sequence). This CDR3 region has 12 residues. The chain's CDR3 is CASSGTVNEQFF. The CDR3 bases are TGTGCCAGCAGCGGGACAGTCAATGAGCAGTTCTTC.

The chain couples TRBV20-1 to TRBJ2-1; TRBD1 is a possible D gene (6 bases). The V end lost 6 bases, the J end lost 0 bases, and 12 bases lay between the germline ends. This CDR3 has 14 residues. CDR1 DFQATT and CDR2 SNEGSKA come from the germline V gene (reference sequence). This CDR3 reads CSAETGSSYNEQFF. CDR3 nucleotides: TGCAGTGCGGAGACAGGCAGCTCCTACAATGAGCAGTTCTTC.

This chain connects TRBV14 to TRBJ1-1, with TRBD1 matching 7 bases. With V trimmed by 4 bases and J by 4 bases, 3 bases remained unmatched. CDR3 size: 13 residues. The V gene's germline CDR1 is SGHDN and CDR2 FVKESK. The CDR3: CASSLQGGTEAFF. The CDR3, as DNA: TGTGCCAGCAGCCTTCAGGGGGGCACTGAAGCTTTCTTT.

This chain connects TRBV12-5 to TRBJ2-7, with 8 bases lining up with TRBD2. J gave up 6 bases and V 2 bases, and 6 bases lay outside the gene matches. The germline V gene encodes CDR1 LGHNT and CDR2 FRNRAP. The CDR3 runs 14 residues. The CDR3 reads CASGLRGGYSEQYF. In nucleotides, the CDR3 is TGTGCTAGTGGTTTGCGGGGGGGGTATAGCGAGCAGTACTTC.

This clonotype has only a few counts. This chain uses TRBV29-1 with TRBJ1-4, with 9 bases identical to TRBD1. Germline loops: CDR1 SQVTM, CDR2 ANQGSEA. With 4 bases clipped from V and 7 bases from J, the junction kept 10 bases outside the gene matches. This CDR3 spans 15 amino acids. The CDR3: CSVVGQGPRGEKLFF. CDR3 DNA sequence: TGCAGCGTTGTAGGACAGGGGCCGCGCGGTGAAAAACTGTTTTTT. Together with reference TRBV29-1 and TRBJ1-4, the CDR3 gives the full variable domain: SAVISQKPSRDICQRGTSLTIQCQVDSQVTMMFWYRQQPGQSLTLIATANQGSEATYESGFVIDKFPISRPNLTFSTLTVSNMSPEDSSIYLCSVVGQGPRGEKLFFGSGTQLSVL.